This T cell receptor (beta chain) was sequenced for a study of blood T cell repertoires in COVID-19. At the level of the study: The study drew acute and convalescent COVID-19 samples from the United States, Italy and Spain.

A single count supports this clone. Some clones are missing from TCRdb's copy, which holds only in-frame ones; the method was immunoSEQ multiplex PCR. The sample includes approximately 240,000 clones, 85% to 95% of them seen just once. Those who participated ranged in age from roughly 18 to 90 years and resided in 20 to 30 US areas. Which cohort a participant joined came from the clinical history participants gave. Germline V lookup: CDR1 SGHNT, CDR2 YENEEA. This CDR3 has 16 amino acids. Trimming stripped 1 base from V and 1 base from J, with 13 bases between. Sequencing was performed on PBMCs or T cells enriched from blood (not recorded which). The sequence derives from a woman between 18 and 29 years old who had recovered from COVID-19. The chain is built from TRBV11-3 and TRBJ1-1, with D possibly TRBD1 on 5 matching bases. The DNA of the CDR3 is TGTGCCAGCAGCTTAGGGCAGGGAGGTGGGAACACTGAAGCTTTCTTT. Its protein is CASSLGQGGGNTEAFF.